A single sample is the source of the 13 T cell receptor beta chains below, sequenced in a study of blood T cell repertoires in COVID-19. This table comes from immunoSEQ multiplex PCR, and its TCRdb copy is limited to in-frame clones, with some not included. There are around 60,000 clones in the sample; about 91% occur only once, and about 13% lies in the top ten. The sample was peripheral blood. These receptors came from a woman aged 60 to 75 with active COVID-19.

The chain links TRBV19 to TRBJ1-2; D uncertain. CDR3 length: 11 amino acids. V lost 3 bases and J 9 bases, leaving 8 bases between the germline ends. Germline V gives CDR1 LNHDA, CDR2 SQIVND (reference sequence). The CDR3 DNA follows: TGTGCCAGTAGTATCAGGTCCAGCTACACCTTC. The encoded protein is CASSIRSSYTF.

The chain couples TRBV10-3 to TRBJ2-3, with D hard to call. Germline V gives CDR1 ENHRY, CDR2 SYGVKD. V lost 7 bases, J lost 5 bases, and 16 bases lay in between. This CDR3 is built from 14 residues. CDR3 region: CAITSTEIGDTQYF. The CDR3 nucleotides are TGTGCCATCACCTCGACTGAGATCGGAGATACGCAGTATTTT.

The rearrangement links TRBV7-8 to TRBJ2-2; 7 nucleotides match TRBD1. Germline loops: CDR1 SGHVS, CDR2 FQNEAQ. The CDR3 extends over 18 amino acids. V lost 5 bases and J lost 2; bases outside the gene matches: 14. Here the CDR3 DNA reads TGTGCCAGCAGCCTTATGCAACCGGGACAGCTTAACACCGGGGAGCTGTTTTTT. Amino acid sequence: CASSLMQPGQLNTGELFF.

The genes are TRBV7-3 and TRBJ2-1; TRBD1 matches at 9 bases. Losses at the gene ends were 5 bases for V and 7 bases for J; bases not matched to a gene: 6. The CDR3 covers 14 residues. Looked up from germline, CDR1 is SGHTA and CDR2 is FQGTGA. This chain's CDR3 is CASSPGTGSNEQFF. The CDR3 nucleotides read TGTGCCAGCAGCCCTGGGACAGGGTCGAATGAGCAGTTCTTC.

For the CDR3, the DNA is TGTGCCAGCAGCCAAGAGGAGCGTTCTTATGGCTACACCTTC. Amino acid sequence: CASSQEERSYGYTF. The chain has TRBV3-1 (or the pseudogene TRBV3-2) and TRBJ1-2; D ambiguous. CDR1 and CDR2 (germline): LGHDT, YNNKEL (reference sequence). The CDR3 is made up of 14 amino acids. The ends were cut back, 0 bases at V and 5 bases at J, with 10 bases in the middle.

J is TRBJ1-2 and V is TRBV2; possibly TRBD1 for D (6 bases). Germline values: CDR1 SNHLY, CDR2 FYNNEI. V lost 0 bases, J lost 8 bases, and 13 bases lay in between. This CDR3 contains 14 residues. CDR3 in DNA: TGTGCCAGCAGTGAAGCGCTGCAGGGGCAAGGCTACACCTTC. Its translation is CASSEALQGQGYTF.

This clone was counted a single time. DNA for the CDR3: TGTGCCAGCAGCATCGGGACTAGCGGGGGCCGGGGGCAGTTCTTC. Protein sequence: CASSIGTSGGRGQFF. The chain carries TRBV5-4 and TRBJ2-1; 14 nucleotides align to TRBD2. Germline V gene lookup returns CDR1 SGHNT and CDR2 YYREEE (reference sequence). Trimming at V came to 4 bases and at J to 12 bases, leaving 9 bases not matched to a gene. The CDR3 length is 15 residues.

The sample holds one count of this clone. As DNA, the CDR3 is TGTGCCAGTAGTATAGAGGGAGGGTTAGGCAATCAGCCCCAGCATTTT. It yields the protein CASSIEGGLGNQPQHF. The chain joins TRBV19 to TRBJ1-5; D not certain. Trimming pared 0 bases from V and 2 bases from J, leaving 11 bases between. This CDR3 has 16 residues. CDR1 and CDR2 from the germline V gene are LNHDA and SQIVND (reference sequence).

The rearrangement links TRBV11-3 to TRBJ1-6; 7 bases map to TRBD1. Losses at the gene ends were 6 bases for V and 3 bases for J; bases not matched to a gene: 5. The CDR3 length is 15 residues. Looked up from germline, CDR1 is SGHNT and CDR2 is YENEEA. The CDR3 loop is CASSLTGDYNSPLHF. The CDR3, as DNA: TGTGCCAGCAGTCTTACAGGGGACTATAATTCACCCCTCCACTTT. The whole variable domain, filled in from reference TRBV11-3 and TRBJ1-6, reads EAGVVQSPRYKIIEKKQPVAFWCNPISGHNTLYWYLQNLGQGPELLIRYENEEAVDDSQLPKDRFSAERLKGVDSTLKIQPAELGDSAVYLCASSLTGDYNSPLHFGNGTRLTVT.

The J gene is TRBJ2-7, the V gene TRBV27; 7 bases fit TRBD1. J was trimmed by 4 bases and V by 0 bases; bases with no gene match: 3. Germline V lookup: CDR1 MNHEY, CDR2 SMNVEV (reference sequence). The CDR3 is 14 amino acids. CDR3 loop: CASSLSNRGYEQYF. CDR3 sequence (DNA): TGTGCCAGCAGTTTATCAAACAGGGGTTACGAGCAGTACTTC.

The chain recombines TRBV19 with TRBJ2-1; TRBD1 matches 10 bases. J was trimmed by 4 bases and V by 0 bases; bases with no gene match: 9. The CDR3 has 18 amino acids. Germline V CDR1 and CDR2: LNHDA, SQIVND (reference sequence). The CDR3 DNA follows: TGTGCCAGTAGTATAGATCCTACCGACAGGGGGCCTTACAATGAGCAGTTCTTC. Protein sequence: CASSIDPTDRGPYNEQFF.

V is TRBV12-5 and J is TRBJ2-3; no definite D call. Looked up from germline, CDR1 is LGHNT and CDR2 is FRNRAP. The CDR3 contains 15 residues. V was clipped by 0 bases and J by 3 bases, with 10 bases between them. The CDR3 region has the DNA TGTGCTAGTGGTTTGGTACTTGGAGAAACAGATACGCAGTATTTT. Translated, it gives CASGLVLGETDTQYF.

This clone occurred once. DNA of the CDR3: TGTGCCAGCAGTCTCCAACTCGGGGGTAGCACAGATACGCAGTATTTT. Translated, it gives CASSLQLGGSTDTQYF. The chain joins TRBV5-4 to TRBJ2-3; the D gene is possibly TRBD2 (6 bases). This CDR3 has 16 residues. Germline-derived CDR1 and CDR2 are SGHNT and YYREEE (reference sequence). Trimming cost V 5 bases and J 0 bases, with 16 bases left between them.